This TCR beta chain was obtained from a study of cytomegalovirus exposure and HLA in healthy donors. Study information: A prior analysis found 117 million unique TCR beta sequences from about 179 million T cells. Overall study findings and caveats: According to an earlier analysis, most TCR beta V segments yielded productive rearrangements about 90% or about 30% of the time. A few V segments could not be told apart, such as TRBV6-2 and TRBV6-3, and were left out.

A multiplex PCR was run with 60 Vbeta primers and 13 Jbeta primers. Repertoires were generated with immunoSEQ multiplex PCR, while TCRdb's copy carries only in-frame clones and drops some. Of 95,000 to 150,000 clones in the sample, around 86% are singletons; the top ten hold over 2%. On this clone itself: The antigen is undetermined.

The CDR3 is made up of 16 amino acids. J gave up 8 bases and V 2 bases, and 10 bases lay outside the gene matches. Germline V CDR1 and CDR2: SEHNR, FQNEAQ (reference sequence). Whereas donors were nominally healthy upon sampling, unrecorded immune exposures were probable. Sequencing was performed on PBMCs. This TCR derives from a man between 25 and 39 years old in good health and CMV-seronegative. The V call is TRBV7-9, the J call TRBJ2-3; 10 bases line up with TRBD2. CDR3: CASSLRERGGQGTQYF. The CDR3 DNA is TGTGCCAGCAGCTTAAGAGAGCGGGGGGGCCAAGGTACGCAGTATTTT.